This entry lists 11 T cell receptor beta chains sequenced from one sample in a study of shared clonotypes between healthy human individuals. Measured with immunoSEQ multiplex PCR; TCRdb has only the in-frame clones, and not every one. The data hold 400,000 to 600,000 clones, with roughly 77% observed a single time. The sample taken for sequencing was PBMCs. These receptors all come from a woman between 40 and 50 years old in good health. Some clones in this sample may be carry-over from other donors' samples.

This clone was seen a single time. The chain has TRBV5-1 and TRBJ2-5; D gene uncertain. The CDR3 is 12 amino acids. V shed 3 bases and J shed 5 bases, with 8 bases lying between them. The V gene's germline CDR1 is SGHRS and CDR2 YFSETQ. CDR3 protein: CASSSVGETQYF. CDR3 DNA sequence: TGCGCCAGCAGCTCTGTGGGGGAGACCCAGTACTTC.

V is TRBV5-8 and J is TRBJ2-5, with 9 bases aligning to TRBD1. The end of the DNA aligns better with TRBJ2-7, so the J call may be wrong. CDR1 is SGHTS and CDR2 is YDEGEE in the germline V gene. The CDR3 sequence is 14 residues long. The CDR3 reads CASSFGQGTYEQYF. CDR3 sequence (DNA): TGTGCCAGCAGCTTCGGACAGGGGACCTACGAGCAGTACTTC.

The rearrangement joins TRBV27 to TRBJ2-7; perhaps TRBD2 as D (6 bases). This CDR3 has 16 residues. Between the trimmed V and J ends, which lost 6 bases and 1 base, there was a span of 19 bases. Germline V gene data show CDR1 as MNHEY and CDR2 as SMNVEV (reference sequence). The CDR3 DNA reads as TGTGCCAGCAGCAGTCCCTCTAGCGCTACTTCCTACGAGCAGTACTTC. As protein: CASSSPSSATSYEQYF.

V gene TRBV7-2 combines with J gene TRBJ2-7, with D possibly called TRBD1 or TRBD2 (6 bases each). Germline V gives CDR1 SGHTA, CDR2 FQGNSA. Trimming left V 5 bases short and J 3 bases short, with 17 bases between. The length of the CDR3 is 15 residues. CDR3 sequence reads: CASSAGRDIFYEQYF. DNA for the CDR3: TGTGCCAGCAGCGCGGGACGGGACATCTTCTACGAGCAGTACTTC.

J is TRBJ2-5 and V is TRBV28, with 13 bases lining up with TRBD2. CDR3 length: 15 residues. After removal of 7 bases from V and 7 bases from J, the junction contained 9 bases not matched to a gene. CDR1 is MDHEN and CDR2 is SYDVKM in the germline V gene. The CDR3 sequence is CASKLLAGGPGTQYF. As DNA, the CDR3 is TGTGCCAGCAAACTACTAGCGGGAGGGCCAGGGACCCAGTACTTC.

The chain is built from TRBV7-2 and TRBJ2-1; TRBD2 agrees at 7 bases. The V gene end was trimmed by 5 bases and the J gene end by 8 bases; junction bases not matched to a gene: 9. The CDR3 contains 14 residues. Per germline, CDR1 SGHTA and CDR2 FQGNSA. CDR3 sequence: CASSPPTSRDEQFF. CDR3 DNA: TGTGCCAGCAGCCCCCCGACTAGCCGGGATGAGCAGTTCTTC.

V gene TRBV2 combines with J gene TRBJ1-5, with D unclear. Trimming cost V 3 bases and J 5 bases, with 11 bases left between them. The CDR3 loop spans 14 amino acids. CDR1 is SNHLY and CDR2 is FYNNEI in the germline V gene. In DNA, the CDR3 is TGTGCCAGCAGTGACATTTTGGGAGATCAGCCCCAGCATTTT. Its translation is CASSDILGDQPQHF.

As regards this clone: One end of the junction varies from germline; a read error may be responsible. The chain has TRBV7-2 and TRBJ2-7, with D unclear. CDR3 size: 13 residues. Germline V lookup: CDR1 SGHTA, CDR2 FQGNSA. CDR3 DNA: TGTGCCAGCAGCTTACTCGAGAGCACAAAGCCGGACTTC. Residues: CASSLLESTKPDF.

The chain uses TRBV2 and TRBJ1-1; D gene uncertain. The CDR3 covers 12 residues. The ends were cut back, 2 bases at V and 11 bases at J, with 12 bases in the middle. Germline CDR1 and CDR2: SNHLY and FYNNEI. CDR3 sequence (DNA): TGTGCCAGCAGTGAAATAGCAGGTAGGGCTTTCTTT. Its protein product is CASSEIAGRAFF.

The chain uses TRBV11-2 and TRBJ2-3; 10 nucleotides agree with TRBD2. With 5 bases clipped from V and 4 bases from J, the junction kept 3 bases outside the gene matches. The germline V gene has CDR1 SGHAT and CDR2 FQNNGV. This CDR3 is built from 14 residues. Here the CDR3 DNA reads TGTGCCAGCAGCCGGACTAGCGGCGCAGATACGCAGTATTTT. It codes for CASSRTSGADTQYF.

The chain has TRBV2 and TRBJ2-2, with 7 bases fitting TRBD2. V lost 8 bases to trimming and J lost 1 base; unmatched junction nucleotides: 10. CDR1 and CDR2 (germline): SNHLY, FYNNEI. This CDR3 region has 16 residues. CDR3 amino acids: CASAWSGLLNTGELFF. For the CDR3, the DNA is TGTGCCAGCGCGTGGTCGGGACTATTGAACACCGGGGAGCTGTTTTTT.